This record looks at one T cell receptor beta chain sequence and its context. What it binds is unknown. Terminally differentiated effector memory CD45RA+ cells were left out of the naive CD8 fraction, which was CD45RO-negative and positively selected for CCR7. Sorted subsets were amplified in replicate PCRs using 200 ng DNA, some 31,000 T cell genomes. Generated by immunoSEQ multiplex PCR, the TCRdb table keeps only in-frame clones and is missing some. The repertoire includes around 2,100,000 clones, about 95% of them detected once, and around 1% sits in the top ten. The data are from a study of shared clonotypes between healthy human individuals. The study, taken as a whole, reports: Inspection by rarefaction showed sorted-subset sequencing to be incomplete despite large depth.

The receptor was isolated from a man in his late teens or twenties in good health. Sequences were obtained from naive CD8+ T cells sorted from blood.

The CDR3 region has the DNA TGCGCCAGCAGGCGCGATCAAGGTCGGGGAGGGAACACCGGGGAGCTGTTTTTT. This sequence encodes CASRRDQGRGGNTGELFF. This sequence joins TRBV5-1 and TRBJ2-2, with D perhaps TRBD2 (6 bases). This CDR3 contains 18 residues. Trimming pared 5 bases from V and 1 base from J, leaving 21 bases between. Germline V gives CDR1 SGHRS, CDR2 YFSETQ.